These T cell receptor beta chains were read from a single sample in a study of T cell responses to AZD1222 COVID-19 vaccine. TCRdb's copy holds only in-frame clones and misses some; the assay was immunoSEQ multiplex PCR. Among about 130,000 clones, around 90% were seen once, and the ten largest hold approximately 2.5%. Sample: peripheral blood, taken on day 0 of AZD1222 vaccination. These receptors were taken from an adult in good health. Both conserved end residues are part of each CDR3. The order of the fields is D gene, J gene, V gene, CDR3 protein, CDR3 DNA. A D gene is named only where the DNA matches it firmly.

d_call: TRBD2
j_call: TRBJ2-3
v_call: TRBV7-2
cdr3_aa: CASSQGLAGGGDTQYF
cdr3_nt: TGTGCCAGCAGCCAGGGACTAGCGGGAGGTGGGGATACGCAGTATTTT

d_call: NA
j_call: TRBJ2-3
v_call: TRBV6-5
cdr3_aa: CASSHILDTQYF
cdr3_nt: TGTGCCAGCAGCCATATCTTGGATACGCAGTATTTT

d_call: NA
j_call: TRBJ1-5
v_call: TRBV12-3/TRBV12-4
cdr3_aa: CASSSSAWTQHF
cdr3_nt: TGTGCCAGCAGTTCATCCGCCTGGACCCAGCATTTT

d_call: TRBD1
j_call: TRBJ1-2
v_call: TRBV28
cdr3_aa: CASSLFRDRGPGYTF
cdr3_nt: TGTGCCAGCAGTTTATTTCGTGACAGGGGGCCTGGCTACACCTTC

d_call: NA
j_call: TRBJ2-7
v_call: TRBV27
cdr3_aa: CASSLSWPTSSYEQYF
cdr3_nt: TGTGCCAGCAGTTTATCGTGGCCGACAAGCTCCTACGAGCAGTACTTC

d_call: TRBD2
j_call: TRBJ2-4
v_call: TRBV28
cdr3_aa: CASSTGLAGVGNIQYF
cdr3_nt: TGTGCCAGCAGTACCGGACTAGCGGGAGTGGGAAACATTCAGTACTTC

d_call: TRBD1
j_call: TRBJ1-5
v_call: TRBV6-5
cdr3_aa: CASSKYRGKDQPQHF
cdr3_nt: TGTGCCAGCAGTAAATACAGGGGCAAAGATCAGCCCCAGCATTTT

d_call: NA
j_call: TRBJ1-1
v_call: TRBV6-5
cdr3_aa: CASSYSTGNTEAFF
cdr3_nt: TGTGCCAGCAGTTACTCTACCGGGAACACTGAAGCTTTCTTT

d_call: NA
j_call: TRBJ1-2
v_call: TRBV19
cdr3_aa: CASNPGRYGYTF
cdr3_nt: TGTGCCAGTAACCCAGGTCGCTATGGCTACACCTTC

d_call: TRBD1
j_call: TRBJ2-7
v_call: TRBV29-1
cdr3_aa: CSATAPGHRGTYEQYF
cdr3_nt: TGCAGCGCCACCGCCCCCGGGCACAGGGGGACCTACGAGCAGTACTTC

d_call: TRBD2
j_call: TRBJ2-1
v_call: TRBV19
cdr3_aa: CASSPGLAFEQFF
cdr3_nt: TGTGCCAGTAGTCCTGGACTAGCATTCGAGCAGTTCTTC

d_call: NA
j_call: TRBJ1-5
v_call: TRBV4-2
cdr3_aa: CASSPLQVTASNQPQHF
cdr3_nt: TGTGCCAGCAGCCCACTGCAAGTGACAGCGAGCAATCAGCCCCAGCATTTT

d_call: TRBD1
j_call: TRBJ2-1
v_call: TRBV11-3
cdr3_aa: CASSLGSTGVVGEQFF
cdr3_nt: TGTGCCAGCAGCCTAGGATCGACAGGGGTAGTTGGTGAGCAGTTCTTC